Shown below are 9 T cell receptor beta chains from a single sample sequenced in a study of early T cells in non-severe SARS-CoV-2 infection. TCRdb itself ran the 5' RACE reads through MiXCR, one entry per CDR3 protein. Among about 38,000 distinct CDR3 sequences, 6% to 8.5% were seen once, and the ten largest hold under 25%. The sample here was whole blood, taken at baseline. These receptors were taken from an adult who was a healthcare worker with PCR-confirmed SARS-CoV-2 infection or an uninfected control (not recorded which).

This clonotype came up many times. V and J are TRBV2 and TRBJ1-4; 7 bases are a match to TRBD1. Germline CDR1 is SNHLY and CDR2 is FYNNEI. Trimming removed 9 bases from V and 5 bases from J; junction bases left unmatched: 6. CDR3 length: 13 amino acids. CDR3 protein: CASTGTENEKLFF. CDR3 sequence (DNA): TGTGCCAGTACCGGGACAGAAAATGAAAAACTGTTTTTT.

At least ten counts were recorded for this clonotype. CDR3 in DNA: TGTGCCAGCAGCTTAGCACCAACAGGGAGCTATGGCTACACCTTC. Translating gives CASSLAPTGSYGYTF. This sequence joins TRBV7-9 and TRBJ1-2, with D possibly matching TRBD1 (6 bases). V was clipped by 0 bases and J by 4 bases, with 12 bases between them. From germline, CDR1 is SEHNR and CDR2 FQNEAQ (reference sequence). The length of the CDR3 is 15 residues.

This clonotype has ten or more counts. The chain combines TRBV12-3 or TRBV12-4 with TRBJ2-5, with D maybe TRBD1 (6 bases). Trimming shortened V by 6 bases and J by 5 bases, and 13 bases separated the two germline ends. CDR3 length: 13 residues. CDR3 DNA: TGTGCCAGCAGGCCACAGGGTACGGAGACCCAGTACTTC. Protein: CASRPQGTETQYF.

This clonotype was found many times. CDR3 coding DNA: TGCGCCAGCAGCTTGGACAGCGGGACCTACAATGAGCAGTTCTTC. Protein: CASSLDSGTYNEQFF. V and J are TRBV5-1 and TRBJ2-1; 7 nucleotides align to TRBD2. The CDR3 totals 15 residues. V was pared by 0 bases and J by 2 bases, with 2 bases of the junction left unmatched. The germline CDR1 and CDR2 sequences are SGHRS and YFSETQ. Drawing the rest from reference TRBV5-1 and TRBJ2-1, the complete variable domain is KAGVTQTPRYLIKTRGQQVTLSCSPISGHRSVSWYQQTPGQGLQFLFEYFSETQRNKGNFPGRFSGRQFSNSRSEMNVSTLELGDSALYLCASSLDSGTYNEQFFGPGTRLTVL.

The chain uses TRBV7-2 and TRBJ1-4; a possible D gene is TRBD1 (5 bases). The ends were cut back, 3 bases at V and 5 bases at J, with 10 bases in the middle. There are 14 residues in the CDR3. In germline, CDR1 is SGHTA, CDR2 FQGNSA. The CDR3 sequence is CASSFSRDNEKLFF. The CDR3 DNA sequence: TGTGCCAGCAGCTTTAGCCGGGACAATGAAAAACTGTTTTTT.

The V call is TRBV29-1, the J call TRBJ2-3, with D hard to call. The CDR3 totals 13 residues. Trimming took off 3 bases at V and 5 bases at J, with 12 bases between the two ends. CDR1 and CDR2 (germline): SQVTM, ANQGSEA. CDR3: CSVDQQWRDTQYF. In DNA form, the CDR3 reads TGCAGCGTTGATCAACAGTGGAGAGATACGCAGTATTTT.

Many counts were recorded for this clonotype. V usage is TRBV5-1 and J usage is TRBJ1-1; D possibly corresponds to TRBD1 (5 bases). This CDR3 spans 13 amino acids. Germline CDR1 is SGHRS and CDR2 is YFSETQ. Trimming pared 1 base from V and 4 bases from J, leaving 8 bases between. The DNA of the CDR3 is TGCGCCAGCAGCTTGTTAGGGGCCACTGAAGCTTTCTTT. The encoded protein is CASSLLGATEAFF.

Only a few counts were recorded for this clonotype. The rearrangement uses TRBV5-1 and TRBJ1-2; possible D gene TRBD1, 6 bases. Trimming left V 0 bases short and J 4 bases short, with 10 bases between. The germline gives CDR1 SGHRS, CDR2 YFSETQ. CDR3 length: 14 amino acids. This chain's CDR3 is CASSLGTASYGYTF. DNA for the CDR3: TGCGCCAGCAGCTTGGGGACAGCTAGCTATGGCTACACCTTC. Full variable domain (remainder filled in from reference TRBV5-1 and TRBJ1-2): KAGVTQTPRYLIKTRGQQVTLSCSPISGHRSVSWYQQTPGQGLQFLFEYFSETQRNKGNFPGRFSGRQFSNSRSEMNVSTLELGDSALYLCASSLGTASYGYTFGSGTRLTVV.

This clonotype was picked up a small number of times. The chain employs TRBV5-4 and TRBJ2-7, with 9 bases lining up with TRBD1. Germline trimming cut 2 bases from V and 2 bases from J; bases unmatched to any gene: 5. CDR3 length: 15 residues. The germline V gene has CDR1 SGHNT and CDR2 YYREEE (reference sequence). The CDR3 sequence: CASSFEGDRAYEQYF. The CDR3, as DNA: TGTGCCAGCAGCTTTGAAGGGGACAGGGCCTACGAGCAGTACTTC.